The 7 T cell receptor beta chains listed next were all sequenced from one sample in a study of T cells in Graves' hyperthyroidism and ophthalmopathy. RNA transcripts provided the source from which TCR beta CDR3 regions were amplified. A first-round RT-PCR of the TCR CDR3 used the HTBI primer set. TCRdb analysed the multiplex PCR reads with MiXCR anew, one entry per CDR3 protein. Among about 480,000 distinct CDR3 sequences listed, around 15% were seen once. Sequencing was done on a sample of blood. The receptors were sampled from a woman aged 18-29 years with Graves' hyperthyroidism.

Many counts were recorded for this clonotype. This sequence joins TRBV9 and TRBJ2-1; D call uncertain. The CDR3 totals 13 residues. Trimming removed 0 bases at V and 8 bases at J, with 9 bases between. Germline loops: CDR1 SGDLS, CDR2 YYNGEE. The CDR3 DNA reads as TGTGCCAGCAGCGTAGGAAGCGACGATGAGCAGTTCTTC. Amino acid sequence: CASSVGSDDEQFF.

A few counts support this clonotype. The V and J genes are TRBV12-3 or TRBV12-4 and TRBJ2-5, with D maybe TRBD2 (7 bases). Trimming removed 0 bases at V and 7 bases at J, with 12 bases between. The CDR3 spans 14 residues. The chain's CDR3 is CASSLAGGGGTQYF. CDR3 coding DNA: TGTGCCAGCAGTTTAGCGGGAGGGGGGGGGACCCAGTACTTC.

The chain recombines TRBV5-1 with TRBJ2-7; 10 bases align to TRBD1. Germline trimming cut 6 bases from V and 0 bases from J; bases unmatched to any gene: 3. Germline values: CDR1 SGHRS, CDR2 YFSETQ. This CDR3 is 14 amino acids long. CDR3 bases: TGCGCCAGCACCTGGGACAGGGGCTCCTACGAGCAGTACTTC. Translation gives CASTWDRGSYEQYF.

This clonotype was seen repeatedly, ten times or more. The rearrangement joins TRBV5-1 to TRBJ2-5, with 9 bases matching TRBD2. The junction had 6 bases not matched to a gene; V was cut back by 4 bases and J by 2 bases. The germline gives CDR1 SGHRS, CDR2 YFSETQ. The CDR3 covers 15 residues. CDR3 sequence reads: CASSLKLAGQETQYF. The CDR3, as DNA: TGCGCCAGCAGCCTTAAACTAGCGGGTCAAGAGACCCAGTACTTC.

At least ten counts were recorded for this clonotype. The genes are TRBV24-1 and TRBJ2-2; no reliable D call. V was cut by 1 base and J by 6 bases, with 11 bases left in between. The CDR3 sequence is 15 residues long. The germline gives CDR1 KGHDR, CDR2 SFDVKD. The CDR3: CATSDFESAAGELFF. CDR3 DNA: TGTGCCACCAGTGATTTCGAGTCCGCCGCCGGGGAGCTGTTTTTT.

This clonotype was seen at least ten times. The CDR3, as DNA: TGCGCCAGCAGCTCCAGGGGACTCAAAGAGACCCAGTACTTC. Translating gives CASSSRGLKETQYF. This chain connects TRBV5-1 to TRBJ2-5, with D possibly called TRBD1 or TRBD2 (6 bases each). This CDR3 spans 14 amino acids. The germline V gene has CDR1 SGHRS and CDR2 YFSETQ. Trimming cost V 3 bases and J 3 bases, with 12 bases left between them.

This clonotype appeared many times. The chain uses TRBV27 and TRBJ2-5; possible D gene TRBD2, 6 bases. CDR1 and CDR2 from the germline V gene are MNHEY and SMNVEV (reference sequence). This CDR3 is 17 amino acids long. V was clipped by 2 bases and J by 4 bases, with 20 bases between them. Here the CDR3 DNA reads TGTGCCAGCAGTTTACATCCCCTGGGGAGGCAGGGAGAGACCCAGTACTTC. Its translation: CASSLHPLGRQGETQYF.